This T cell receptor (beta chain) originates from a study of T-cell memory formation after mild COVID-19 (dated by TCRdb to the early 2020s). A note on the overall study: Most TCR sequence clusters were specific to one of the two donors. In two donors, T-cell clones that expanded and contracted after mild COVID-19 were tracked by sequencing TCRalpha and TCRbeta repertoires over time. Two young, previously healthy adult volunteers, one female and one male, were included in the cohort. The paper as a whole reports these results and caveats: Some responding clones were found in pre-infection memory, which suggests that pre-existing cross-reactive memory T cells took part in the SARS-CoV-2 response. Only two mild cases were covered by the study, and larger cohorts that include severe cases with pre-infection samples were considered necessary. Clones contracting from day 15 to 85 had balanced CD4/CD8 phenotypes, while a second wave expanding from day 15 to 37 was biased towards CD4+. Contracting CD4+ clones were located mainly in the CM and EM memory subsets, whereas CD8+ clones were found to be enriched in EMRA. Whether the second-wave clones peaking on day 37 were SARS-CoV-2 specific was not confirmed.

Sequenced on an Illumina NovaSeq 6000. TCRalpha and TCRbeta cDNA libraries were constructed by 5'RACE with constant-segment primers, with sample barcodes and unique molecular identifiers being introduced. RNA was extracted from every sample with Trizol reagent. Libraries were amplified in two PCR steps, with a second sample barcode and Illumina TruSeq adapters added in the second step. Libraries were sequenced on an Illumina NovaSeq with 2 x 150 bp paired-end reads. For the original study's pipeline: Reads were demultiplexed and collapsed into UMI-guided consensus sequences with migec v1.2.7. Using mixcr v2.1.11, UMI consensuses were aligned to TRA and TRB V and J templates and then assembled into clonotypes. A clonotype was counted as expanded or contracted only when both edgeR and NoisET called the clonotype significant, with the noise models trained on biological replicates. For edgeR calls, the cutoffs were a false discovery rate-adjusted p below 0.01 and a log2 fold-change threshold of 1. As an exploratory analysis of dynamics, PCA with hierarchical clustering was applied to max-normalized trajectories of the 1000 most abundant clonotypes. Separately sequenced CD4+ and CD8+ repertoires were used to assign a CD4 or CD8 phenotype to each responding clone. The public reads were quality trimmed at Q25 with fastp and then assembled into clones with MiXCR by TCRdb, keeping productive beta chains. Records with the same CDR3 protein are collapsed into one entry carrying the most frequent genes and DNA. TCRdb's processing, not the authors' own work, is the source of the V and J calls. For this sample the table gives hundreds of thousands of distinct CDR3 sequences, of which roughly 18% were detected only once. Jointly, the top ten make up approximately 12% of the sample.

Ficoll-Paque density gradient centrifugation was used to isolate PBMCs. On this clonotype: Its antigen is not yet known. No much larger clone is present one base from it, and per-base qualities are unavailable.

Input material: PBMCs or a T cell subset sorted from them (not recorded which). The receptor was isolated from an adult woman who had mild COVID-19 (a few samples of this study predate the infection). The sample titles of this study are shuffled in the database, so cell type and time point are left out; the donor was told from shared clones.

CDR3 sequence: CASSYSLETQYF. The DNA sequence reads TGTGCCAGCAGTTACAGTTTAGAGACCCAGTACTTC. In this chain, TRBV6-2 or TRBV6-3 is recombined with TRBJ2-5; no D segment can be confidently identified. The junction carries 5 bases between V and J, which are trimmed by 2 bases and 4 bases respectively. From the germline V gene, CDR1 is MNHEY and CDR2 is SVGEGT. Including cysteine and phenylalanine, the CDR3 has 12 amino acids. Only CDR3 DNA is held: 36 bases, read in frame from base 1.